Below, 10 T cell receptor beta chains from the same sample are listed, as sequenced in a study of T cells in Graves' hyperthyroidism and ophthalmopathy. RNA transcripts provided the source from which TCR beta CDR3 regions were amplified. The HTBI set primed first-round TCR CDR3 RT-PCR. Each CDR3 protein is one row after TCRdb ran MiXCR on the multiplex PCR reads. The sample has 550,000 to 700,000 distinct CDR3 sequences, 46% seen once; the top ten hold around a fifth. Sample: peripheral blood or thyroid tissue (not recorded which). These receptors were collected from an adult woman with Graves' disease, either hyperthyroidism or ophthalmopathy (not recorded which).

To note about this clonotype: A much bigger clone sits one base away, suggesting this may be a read error. The chain uses TRBV4-1 and TRBJ2-2, with D perhaps matching TRBD1 or TRBD2 (5 bases each). This CDR3 is built from 16 residues. Germline-derived CDR1 and CDR2 are MGHRA and YSYEKL. Written as DNA, the CDR3 is TGCTCCAGCAGCCTAGGACGGGGCCTGGACACCGGGGAGCTGTTTTTT. Translating gives CSSSLGRGLDTGELFF.

The chain carries TRBV6-5 and TRBJ2-3, with 7 bases aligning to TRBD2. Per the germline V gene, CDR1 is MNHEY and CDR2 is SVGAGI. This CDR3 is 16 amino acids long. The ends lost 10 bases at V and 1 base at J; junction bases unmatched: 14. The CDR3 coding sequence is TGTGCCATCAGCGGGGCTAGACGGAGTGGCACAGATACGCAGTATTTT. Amino acid sequence: CAISGARRSGTDTQYF.

This clonotype was found many times. The chain joins TRBV20-1 to TRBJ2-7; no definite D call. The CDR3 length is 12 residues. From germline, CDR1 is DFQATT and CDR2 SNEGSKA (reference sequence). V lost 0 bases to trimming and J lost 6 bases, with 9 bases between them. The CDR3 spells CSAREGSLEQYF. The CDR3 bases are TGCAGTGCTAGAGAGGGCAGCCTCGAGCAGTACTTC.

This clonotype was picked up many times. The chain employs TRBV10-3 and TRBJ2-5; 9 bases match TRBD1. This CDR3 contains 15 residues. The J segment lost 5 bases and the V segment lost 6 bases, leaving 10 bases of the junction unmatched. The germline gives CDR1 ENHRY, CDR2 SYGVKD. The CDR3 here is CAIRAEQGAIETQYF. The CDR3 DNA sequence: TGTGCCATCAGGGCGGAACAGGGGGCAATTGAGACCCAGTACTTC.

The CDR3 nucleotides read TGTGCCAGCCTACAGAGTTACGAGCAGTACTTC. Translated, it gives CASLQSYEQYF. The chain links TRBV2 to TRBJ2-7; D is unresolved. V was shortened by 8 bases and J by 4 bases, with 9 bases between the two germline ends. Germline CDR1 and CDR2: SNHLY and FYNNEI. This CDR3 is built from 11 residues.

The sample holds many counts of this clonotype. CDR3 in amino acids: CASSLSPRFGPSGLQETQYF. The CDR3 DNA is TGTGCCAGCAGCCTCTCCCCACGGTTCGGGCCTAGCGGTTTACAAGAGACCCAGTACTTC. The chain uses TRBV9 and TRBJ2-5; 7 bases line up with TRBD2. This CDR3 comprises 20 residues. Trimming cost V 4 bases and J 2 bases; bases outside gene matches: 23. Germline CDR1 is SGDLS and CDR2 is YYNGEE. Drawing the rest from reference TRBV9 and TRBJ2-5, the complete variable domain is DSGVTQTPKHLITATGQRVTLRCSPRSGDLSVYWYQQSLDQGLQFLIQYYNGEERAKGNILERFSAQQFPDLHSELNLSSLELGDSALYFCASSLSPRFGPSGLQETQYFGPGTRLLVL.

This chain uses TRBV5-1 with TRBJ1-5; no definite D call. The CDR3 contains 15 residues. The V end lost 6 bases, the J end lost 3 bases, and 16 bases lay between the germline ends. Per the germline V gene, CDR1 is SGHRS and CDR2 is YFSETQ. CDR3 residues: CASKVGWGSNQPQHF. The CDR3 DNA reads as TGCGCCAGCAAGGTGGGGTGGGGTTCCAATCAGCCCCAGCATTTT.

This clonotype was recorded at least ten times. The chain carries TRBV6-1 and TRBJ2-7, with 10 bases identical to TRBD1. Germline assignment: CDR1 MNHNS and CDR2 SASEGT. The ends lost 2 bases at V and 5 bases at J; junction bases unmatched: 6. This CDR3 is 15 amino acids long. In DNA, the CDR3 is TGTGCCAGCAGTGAAACCCCCGGGACAGGGGACGAGCAGTACTTC. It encodes CASSETPGTGDEQYF.

The chain joins TRBV7-3 to TRBJ2-7, with TRBD1 matching over 7 bases. CDR1 is SGHTA and CDR2 is FQGTGA in the germline V gene. This CDR3 comprises 14 residues. With 8 bases clipped from V and 6 bases from J, the junction kept 13 bases outside the gene matches. The DNA of the CDR3 is TGTGCCAGCGATCTCCCGGGACAGTTCTCCGAGCAGTACTTC. Its translation: CASDLPGQFSEQYF.

The chain employs TRBV11-2 and TRBJ2-2; TRBD2 might be the D (7 bases). Germline assignment: CDR1 SGHAT and CDR2 FQNNGV. The CDR3 has 17 amino acids. Trimming shortened V by 3 bases and J by 0 bases, and 14 bases separated the two germline ends. CDR3: CASSFGSGGANTGELFF. The CDR3, as DNA: TGTGCCAGCAGCTTCGGCTCGGGGGGCGCGAACACCGGGGAGCTGTTTTTT.